The 26 T cell receptor beta chains given below trace back to one sample, sequenced in a study of siplizumab effects on memory and regulatory T cells. Assay used: immunoSEQ multiplex PCR; TCRdb lists only in-frame clones, some missing. The sample yields about 100,000 clones, around 90% seen once. The sequencing input was Tregs sorted from blood. The source is a human donor in good health.

V usage is TRBV6-5 and J usage is TRBJ1-1; tentatively, D is TRBD1 (6 bases). Germline CDR1 reads MNHEY; CDR2 reads SVGAGI. The length of the CDR3 is 15 residues. The V gene lost 2 bases and the J gene lost 3 bases, with 13 bases spanning the gap. The chain's CDR3 is CASSYLVGGDTEAFF. The CDR3 DNA follows: TGTGCCAGCAGTTACCTGGTAGGGGGGGACACTGAAGCTTTCTTT.

This sequence joins TRBV30 and TRBJ1-2; D is undetermined. The CDR3 extends over 13 amino acids. Germline values: CDR1 GTSNPN, CDR2 SVGIG (reference sequence). V was pared by 0 bases and J by 4 bases, with 9 bases between. The CDR3 DNA follows: TGTGCCTGGAGTGTAAGCCGGAGCTATGGCTACACCTTC. This encodes CAWSVSRSYGYTF.

The chain is built from TRBV28 and TRBJ2-5, with D tentatively TRBD1 or TRBD2 (5 bases each). CDR1 and CDR2 (germline): MDHEN, SYDVKM. Trimming stripped 11 bases from V and 4 bases from J, with 11 bases between. This CDR3 is built from 11 residues. CDR3 bases: TGTGCCGCCCGTGGGGGAGAGACCCAGTACTTC. This encodes CAARGGETQYF.

This clone appeared a few times. J is TRBJ1-2 and V is TRBV15; D remains ambiguous. V was clipped by 0 bases and J by 8 bases, with 13 bases between them. This CDR3 is built from 14 residues. The germline CDR1 and CDR2 sequences are LNHNV and YYDKDF (reference sequence). CDR3 amino acids: CATSRDSERWGYTF. Here the CDR3 DNA reads TGTGCCACCAGCAGAGATTCGGAGCGTTGGGGCTACACCTTC.

The V and J genes are TRBV7-2 and TRBJ1-2; a possible D gene is TRBD1 (5 bases). CDR3 size: 13 residues. V lost 4 bases, J lost 8 bases, and 14 bases lay in between. Germline values: CDR1 SGHTA, CDR2 FQGNSA. CDR3 in DNA: TGTGCCAGCAGCTCTCTCAGGGTGTGGGGCTACACCTTC. Its translation is CASSSLRVWGYTF.

This chain joins TRBV7-2 and TRBJ1-3; possibly TRBD1 for D (5 bases). Germline V CDR1 and CDR2: SGHTA, FQGNSA. Trimming pared 5 bases from V and 4 bases from J, leaving 24 bases between. The CDR3 has 18 amino acids. CDR3 in amino acids: CASSPRGGGTVDGNTIYF. The CDR3 region has the DNA TGTGCCAGCAGCCCCCGCGGGGGGGGGACGGTGGACGGAAACACCATATATTTT.

The chain's CDR3 is CASSFRGSYTGELFF. Here the CDR3 DNA reads TGTGCCAGCAGTTTTCGAGGGAGCTACACCGGGGAGCTGTTTTTT. The chain links TRBV27 to TRBJ2-2; tentatively, D is TRBD2 (5 bases). Germline CDR1 and CDR2: MNHEY and SMNVEV (reference sequence). Between the trimmed V and J ends, which lost 3 bases and 3 bases, there was a span of 11 bases. The CDR3 runs 15 residues.

This chain connects TRBV18 to TRBJ2-7, with D perhaps being TRBD1 or TRBD2 (5 bases each). The CDR3 loop spans 13 amino acids. CDR1 is KGHSH, CDR2 LQKENI, per germline. Trimming took 3 bases from V and 7 from J, leaving 13 bases between them. CDR3 coding DNA: TGTGCCAGCTCACCGACCGGGACCGGGGAGCAGTACTTC. Protein: CASSPTGTGEQYF.

This chain uses TRBV6-5 with TRBJ1-3; D is unresolved. The CDR3 is 13 amino acids. The germline V gene encodes CDR1 MNHEY and CDR2 SVGAGI. The V and J ends lost 6 bases and 2 bases respectively, with 8 bases between them. The CDR3 DNA follows: TGTGCCAGCAGGGTAGGAGCTGGAAACACCATATATTTT. This gives the protein CASRVGAGNTIYF.

The chain has TRBV7-8 and TRBJ1-1; no clear D gene. There are 15 residues in the CDR3. Trimming stripped 2 bases from V and 2 bases from J, with 12 bases between. CDR1 SGHVS and CDR2 FQNEAQ come from the germline V gene. This CDR3 reads CASSLMAPPNTEAFF. For the CDR3, the DNA is TGTGCCAGCAGCTTAATGGCACCTCCAAACACTGAAGCTTTCTTT.

The genes are TRBV6-5 and TRBJ2-7; D is ambiguous. Germline-derived CDR1 and CDR2 are MNHEY and SVGAGI. V was cut by 9 bases and J by 2 bases, with 8 bases left in between. This CDR3 is built from 11 residues. The CDR3 sequence is CASGLAYEQYF. Written as DNA, the CDR3 is TGTGCCAGTGGTCTGGCCTACGAGCAGTACTTC.

The chain recombines TRBV5-1 with TRBJ2-7; D uncertain. CDR3 size: 13 residues. Germline V gene sequence: CDR1 SGHRS, CDR2 YFSETQ. V lost 0 bases to trimming and J lost 2 bases, with 6 bases between them. The CDR3 reads CASSLDPAYEQYF. CDR3 sequence (DNA): TGCGCCAGCAGCTTGGACCCGGCCTACGAGCAGTACTTC.

The CDR3 bases are TGTGCCAGCAGCCGGAAAACAGGGAACTATGGCTACACCTTC. Translated: CASSRKTGNYGYTF. The J gene is TRBJ1-2, the V gene TRBV5-4, with TRBD1 as a possible D gene (6 bases). Trimming cost V 4 bases and J 2 bases, with 12 bases left between them. The V gene's germline CDR1 is SGHNT and CDR2 YYREEE (reference sequence). The CDR3 extends over 14 amino acids.

This chain uses TRBV5-5 with TRBJ1-1; D not resolved. Germline CDR1 and CDR2: SGHKS and YYEKEE (reference sequence). This CDR3 comprises 14 residues. V shed 0 bases and J shed 0 bases, with 6 bases lying between them. CDR3 sequence (DNA): TGTGCCAGCAGCTTGGTACAGATGAACACTGAAGCTTTCTTT. It codes for CASSLVQMNTEAFF.

This clone was observed a single time. The genes are TRBV7-9 and TRBJ2-1; possibly TRBD2 for D (6 bases). V lost 2 bases to trimming and J lost 4 bases, with 15 bases between them. Germline V lookup: CDR1 SEHNR, CDR2 FQNEAQ (reference sequence). The CDR3 contains 16 residues. CDR3 DNA sequence: TGTGCCAGCAGCTTATTACGGGACTCCCATTACAATGAGCAGTTCTTC. Protein product: CASSLLRDSHYNEQFF.

The table lists this clone with a count of one. The chain is built from TRBV7-9 and TRBJ2-3, with 8 bases identical to TRBD1. This CDR3 is built from 14 residues. With V trimmed by 4 bases and J by 5 bases, 5 bases remained unmatched. Germline CDR1 SEHNR, CDR2 FQNEAQ (reference sequence). For the CDR3, the DNA is TGTGCCAGCAGCTATGGGGGACAGGTAGATACGCAGTATTTT. It yields the protein CASSYGGQVDTQYF.

The V gene is TRBV29-1, the J gene TRBJ2-7; 7 bases agree with TRBD2. CDR1 is SQVTM and CDR2 is ANQGSEA in the germline V gene. The CDR3 loop spans 15 amino acids. V lost 1 base to trimming and J lost 6 bases; unmatched junction nucleotides: 12. This CDR3 reads CSVEGGPGREREQYF. DNA for the CDR3: TGCAGCGTTGAAGGAGGGCCAGGGAGGGAACGCGAGCAGTACTTC.

The chain combines TRBV18 with TRBJ2-3; TRBD1 aligns across 9 bases. V lost 3 bases, J lost 3 bases, and 4 bases stayed unmatched. The CDR3 totals 15 residues. The germline CDR1 and CDR2 sequences are KGHSH and LQKENI. The CDR3 region has the DNA TGTGCCAGCTCACCGACAGGGGGGGAGACAGATACGCAGTATTTT. Protein product: CASSPTGGETDTQYF.

The J gene is TRBJ2-7, the V gene TRBV27, with 7 bases aligning to TRBD1. Germline values: CDR1 MNHEY, CDR2 SMNVEV (reference sequence). The junction had 7 bases not matched to a gene; V was cut back by 3 bases and J by 2 bases. The CDR3 has 15 amino acids. Written as DNA, the CDR3 is TGTGCCAGCAGTTTGAGTCAGGGGGTTACCTACGAGCAGTACTTC. This encodes CASSLSQGVTYEQYF.

The rearrangement uses TRBV6-6 and TRBJ2-7; TRBD2 matches at 7 bases. Germline V gene lookup returns CDR1 MNHNY and CDR2 SVGAGI (reference sequence). Germline trimming cut 8 bases from V and 3 bases from J; bases unmatched to any gene: 13. CDR3 length: 15 residues. The CDR3 coding sequence is TGTGCCAGCGCCCGTGTCGGCGGGAGAGGCTACGAGCAGTACTTC. This codes for CASARVGGRGYEQYF.

The chain has TRBV27 and TRBJ2-7, with TRBD2 identical over 8 bases. V lost 3 bases and J lost 4; bases outside the gene matches: 14. This CDR3 comprises 17 residues. Per germline, CDR1 MNHEY and CDR2 SMNVEV (reference sequence). CDR3 coding DNA: TGTGCCAGCAGTTTGGTCCGGGGGGGGGATTTGAGTTACGAGCAGTACTTC. It is translated as CASSLVRGGDLSYEQYF.

The V call is TRBV28, the J call TRBJ2-7; D unclear. V was clipped by 2 bases and J by 4 bases, with 9 bases between them. The CDR3 sequence is 13 residues long. Germline CDR1 MDHEN, CDR2 SYDVKM. CDR3 residues: CASSLDGAYEQYF. In DNA form, the CDR3 reads TGTGCCAGCAGTTTAGACGGAGCGTACGAGCAGTACTTC.

This rearrangement joins TRBV18 to TRBJ1-4, with D possibly matching TRBD1 (6 bases). This CDR3 comprises 14 residues. Between the trimmed V and J ends, which lost 9 bases and 5 bases, there was a span of 16 bases. Per the germline V gene, CDR1 is KGHSH and CDR2 is LQKENI. The CDR3 DNA reads TGTGCCAGTCGTTTGGGGGGCCAGAATGAAAAACTGTTTTTT. Protein sequence: CASRLGGQNEKLFF.

This clone is a singleton in its sample. The chain couples TRBV5-6 to TRBJ2-7, with 9 bases identical to TRBD2. The germline V gene has CDR1 SGHDT and CDR2 YYEEEE. The CDR3 contains 16 residues. V lost 0 bases and J lost 2; bases outside the gene matches: 6. The CDR3 loop is CASSLGGRLAAYEQYF. In nucleotides, the CDR3 is TGTGCCAGCAGCTTGGGTGGTCGACTAGCGGCCTACGAGCAGTACTTC.

The chain employs TRBV27 and TRBJ2-2, with D hard to call. The germline V gene encodes CDR1 MNHEY and CDR2 SMNVEV (reference sequence). V shed 1 base and J shed 6 bases, with 9 bases lying between them. There are 14 residues in the CDR3. The CDR3 reads CASSLLSVSGELFF. The CDR3 DNA reads as TGTGCCAGCAGTTTATTGTCAGTTTCCGGGGAGCTGTTTTTT.

V usage is TRBV6-1 and J usage is TRBJ2-3; 8 bases are a match to TRBD2. Germline CDR1 reads MNHNS; CDR2 reads SASEGT. The CDR3 spans 15 residues. V gave up 7 bases and J gave up 4 bases; unmatched junction bases: 10. The CDR3 DNA follows: TGTGCCAGCATAAGAGCGGGAGTCGCGTCAGATACGCAGTATTTT. Translated, it gives CASIRAGVASDTQYF.